The rows below give T cell receptor beta chains drawn from one sample of a study of T cell responses to AZD1222 COVID-19 vaccine. Some clones are missing from TCRdb's copy, which holds only in-frame ones; the method was immunoSEQ multiplex PCR. The data hold 160,000 or so clones, with about 90% observed a single time. The sequenced sample was peripheral blood, obtained on day 0 of AZD1222 vaccination. The source of these receptors is an adult in good health. Both conserved end residues are part of each CDR3. D genes are given only for firm matches. Rows give clone size only sometimes, using once, few, many, or a class for an expanded clone.

V gene: TRBV29-1; J gene: TRBJ1-1; clone size: .; D gene: TRBD1; CDR3 DNA: TGCAGCGTTGCAGGGAGGGACAGGGTTACTGAAGCTTTCTTT; CDR3 protein: CSVAGRDRVTEAFF
V gene: TRBV5-4; J gene: TRBJ2-7; clone size: .; D gene: TRBD2; CDR3 DNA: TGTGCCAGCAGATCCACTAGCGCTTCCTACGAGCAGTACTTC; CDR3 protein: CASRSTSASYEQYF
V gene: TRBV19; J gene: TRBJ2-7; clone size: once; D gene: TRBD1; CDR3 DNA: TGTGCCAGTAGTAGAGACAGGGGGTTCGACGAGCAGTACTTC; CDR3 protein: CASSRDRGFDEQYF
V gene: TRBV19; J gene: TRBJ2-2; clone size: .; D gene: TRBD1; CDR3 DNA: TGTGCCAGTAGTGGTCGGGACAGGCGATACTCCGCGAACACCGGGGAGCTGTTTTTT; CDR3 protein: CASSGRDRRYSANTGELFF
V gene: TRBV19; J gene: TRBJ2-3; clone size: once; D gene: TRBD2; CDR3 DNA: TGTGCCAGTAGTATGTTACTAGCGGGGACAGATACGCAGTATTTT; CDR3 protein: CASSMLLAGTDTQYF
V gene: TRBV30; J gene: TRBJ2-7; clone size: .; D gene: TRBD1; CDR3 DNA: TGTGCCTGGAGTGCCGGGACAGGGGGTCACGAGCAGTACTTC; CDR3 protein: CAWSAGTGGHEQYF
V gene: TRBV25-1; J gene: TRBJ1-1; clone size: once; D gene: .; CDR3 DNA: TGTGCCAGCACAGGAGGGAACACTGAAGCTTTCTTT; CDR3 protein: CASTGGNTEAFF
V gene: TRBV7-2; J gene: TRBJ2-1; clone size: once; D gene: .; CDR3 DNA: TGTGCCAGCGCCTTGAGGTCCGCTAGCGTCCCCAATGAGCAGTTCTTC; CDR3 protein: CASALRSASVPNEQFF
V gene: TRBV28; J gene: TRBJ1-1; clone size: .; D gene: .; CDR3 DNA: TGTGCCAGCAGTTTTGAAGGGATTAGGACTTTCTTT; CDR3 protein: CASSFEGIRTFF
V gene: TRBV5-5; J gene: TRBJ2-7; clone size: .; D gene: TRBD1; CDR3 DNA: TGTGCCAGCAGCTTGGAATTGACCAGGGACAGGCTGTCCTACGAGCAGTACTTC; CDR3 protein: CASSLELTRDRLSYEQYF
V gene: TRBV2; J gene: TRBJ2-5; clone size: .; D gene: TRBD2; CDR3 DNA: TGTGCCAGCAGCCGGACTAGCGGGAGAGAGACCCAGTACTTC; CDR3 protein: CASSRTSGRETQYF
V gene: TRBV2; J gene: TRBJ2-1; clone size: .; D gene: TRBD2; CDR3 DNA: TGTGCCAGCAGTGCCCCTTTTGGACTAGACATCCCGTTCTTC; CDR3 protein: CASSAPFGLDIPFF
V gene: TRBV7-9; J gene: TRBJ2-2; clone size: .; D gene: .; CDR3 DNA: TGTGCCAGCAGCTTGTACGGGGCCGGGGAGCTGTTTTTT; CDR3 protein: CASSLYGAGELFF
V gene: TRBV19; J gene: TRBJ1-5; clone size: once; D gene: TRBD1; CDR3 DNA: TGTGCCAGTCAGTACGACAGGGACCGGCAGCCCCAGCATTTT; CDR3 protein: CASQYDRDRQPQHF
V gene: TRBV20-1; J gene: TRBJ1-3; clone size: .; D gene: TRBD1; CDR3 DNA: TGCAGTGCTAGTCGGGCGACAGGGGGCCAGGGAAACACCATATATTTT; CDR3 protein: CSASRATGGQGNTIYF
V gene: TRBV9; J gene: TRBJ1-3; clone size: .; D gene: TRBD1; CDR3 DNA: TGTGCCAGCAGCGTAGACCCAGGGGGCCTAGAACTTATCGGCTCTGGAAACACCATATATTTT; CDR3 protein: CASSVDPGGLELIGSGNTIYF
V gene: TRBV19; J gene: TRBJ2-3; clone size: once; D gene: .; CDR3 DNA: TGTGCCAGTAGTAGCGAGCGCACAGATACGCAGTATTTT; CDR3 protein: CASSSERTDTQYF
V gene: TRBV5-1; J gene: TRBJ2-7; clone size: once; D gene: TRBD2; CDR3 DNA: TGCGCCAGCAGCTTAGGGGAGGGCGAGCAGTACTTC; CDR3 protein: CASSLGEGEQYF
V gene: TRBV27; J gene: TRBJ2-7; clone size: .; D gene: TRBD1; CDR3 DNA: TGTGCCAGCCTCAAAGGGGGGACAGGGAGGAACGAGCAGTACTTC; CDR3 protein: CASLKGGTGRNEQYF
V gene: TRBV10-1; J gene: TRBJ2-7; clone size: .; D gene: TRBD2; CDR3 DNA: TGCGCCAGCAGTGACCCTGGGACTATCCCCGACGAGCAGTACTTC; CDR3 protein: CASSDPGTIPDEQYF
V gene: TRBV13; J gene: TRBJ2-2; clone size: few; D gene: .; CDR3 DNA: TGTGCCAGCAGCCTAGAGGGGGCGGGAGACTTGACCGGGGAGCTGTTTTTT; CDR3 protein: CASSLEGAGDLTGELFF
V gene: TRBV5-1; J gene: TRBJ1-2; clone size: .; D gene: .; CDR3 DNA: TGCGCCAGCAGCCCCATTCCCAGGGACTCGGCGTATGGCTACACCTTC; CDR3 protein: CASSPIPRDSAYGYTF
V gene: TRBV6-5; J gene: TRBJ1-5; clone size: .; D gene: .; CDR3 DNA: TGTGCCAGCCGGGGCAGCAATCAGCCCCAGCATTTT; CDR3 protein: CASRGSNQPQHF
V gene: TRBV10-2; J gene: TRBJ2-1; clone size: once; D gene: TRBD2; CDR3 DNA: TGCGCCAGCAGCCCTACCGAGTCTAGCGGGAGCTCCTACAATGAGCAGTTCTTC; CDR3 protein: CASSPTESSGSSYNEQFF
V gene: TRBV7-8; J gene: TRBJ1-1; clone size: .; D gene: .; CDR3 DNA: TGTGCCAGCAGCTCTTCCCGTTTCGGGAACACTGAAGCTTTCTTT; CDR3 protein: CASSSSRFGNTEAFF
V gene: TRBV7-2; J gene: TRBJ1-5; clone size: .; D gene: TRBD1; CDR3 DNA: TGTGCCAGCAGCCCGGACGGGACAGGGCTATTCAATCAGCCCCAGCATTTT; CDR3 protein: CASSPDGTGLFNQPQHF
V gene: TRBV7-2; J gene: TRBJ1-1; clone size: .; D gene: .; CDR3 DNA: TGTGCCAGCAGCTTAGTGCTCGGGGGAGGCACTGAAGCTTTCTTT; CDR3 protein: CASSLVLGGGTEAFF
V gene: TRBV3-1/TRBV3-2; J gene: TRBJ2-3; clone size: .; D gene: TRBD2; CDR3 DNA: TGTGCCAGCAGCCAAGATTTGGATAGCGGGGGGGCGGTGACAGATACGCAGTATTTT; CDR3 protein: CASSQDLDSGGAVTDTQYF
V gene: TRBV13; J gene: TRBJ1-6; clone size: .; D gene: .; CDR3 DNA: TGTGCCAGCAGCTCTCGGGGGCAGGGGATGTCTCCCCTCCACTTT; CDR3 protein: CASSSRGQGMSPLHF
V gene: TRBV5-6; J gene: TRBJ2-1; clone size: .; D gene: TRBD2; CDR3 DNA: TGTGCCAGCAGTCCCGGCGGGGGACTAGCAGAGCAGTTCTTC; CDR3 protein: CASSPGGGLAEQFF
V gene: TRBV7-2; J gene: TRBJ2-2; clone size: .; D gene: .; CDR3 DNA: TGTGCCAGCAGCTCAATCCTGAGGCAGAACACCGGGGAGCTGTTTTTT; CDR3 protein: CASSSILRQNTGELFF
V gene: TRBV7-7; J gene: TRBJ2-2; clone size: .; D gene: .; CDR3 DNA: TGTGCTAGCAGCTCCAACGGGGGCACCGGGGAGCTGTTTTTT; CDR3 protein: CASSSNGGTGELFF
V gene: TRBV7-2; J gene: TRBJ1-5; clone size: .; D gene: .; CDR3 DNA: TGTGCCAGCAGCTGGGGGGGCTCTATAGTGAGCAATCAGCCCCAGCATTTT; CDR3 protein: CASSWGGSIVSNQPQHF
V gene: TRBV9; J gene: TRBJ2-5; clone size: .; D gene: .; CDR3 DNA: TGTGCCAGCAGCCAATCCCCGGAGACCCAGTACTTC; CDR3 protein: CASSQSPETQYF
V gene: TRBV7-9; J gene: TRBJ1-1; clone size: .; D gene: TRBD1; CDR3 DNA: TGTGCCAGCAGCCCCGGACGGACAGGGGACACTGAAGCTTTCTTT; CDR3 protein: CASSPGRTGDTEAFF
V gene: TRBV3-1/TRBV3-2; J gene: TRBJ1-2; clone size: .; D gene: TRBD1; CDR3 DNA: TGTGCCAGCAGCCATGGCAGGGGGGATTTGAACTATGGCTACACCTTC; CDR3 protein: CASSHGRGDLNYGYTF
V gene: TRBV2; J gene: TRBJ1-1; clone size: .; D gene: .; CDR3 DNA: TGTGCCAGCAGTGAAGATTCCCCGGAACTCTTT; CDR3 protein: CASSEDSPELF
V gene: TRBV2; J gene: TRBJ1-2; clone size: .; D gene: .; CDR3 DNA: TGTGCCAGCAGTGGACAGTTAGGGAACTATGGCTACACCTTC; CDR3 protein: CASSGQLGNYGYTF
V gene: TRBV7-2; J gene: TRBJ2-7; clone size: .; D gene: .; CDR3 DNA: TGTGCCAGCAGCTTAGGGTTGGCAGGGTACGAGCAGTACTTC; CDR3 protein: CASSLGLAGYEQYF
V gene: TRBV7-2; J gene: TRBJ2-3; clone size: few; D gene: .; CDR3 DNA: TGTGCCAGCAGCTTAGTTTCTACTAGCACAGATACGCAGTATTTT; CDR3 protein: CASSLVSTSTDTQYF
V gene: TRBV6-5; J gene: TRBJ1-5; clone size: .; D gene: .; CDR3 DNA: TGTGCCAGCAGTTACTCGAGTAATCAGCCCCAGCATTTT; CDR3 protein: CASSYSSNQPQHF
V gene: TRBV7-8; J gene: TRBJ2-3; clone size: once; D gene: TRBD2; CDR3 DNA: TGTGCCAGCAGCTTATCAGGGACTAGCGGGGCGGTGTATTTT; CDR3 protein: CASSLSGTSGAVYF
V gene: TRBV7-8; J gene: TRBJ2-7; clone size: .; D gene: .; CDR3 DNA: TGTGCCAGCAGCTTAGGAGAAAGGGGATCTGAGTACTTC; CDR3 protein: CASSLGERGSEYF
V gene: TRBV9; J gene: TRBJ1-1; clone size: .; D gene: .; CDR3 DNA: TGTGCCAGCAGCGAGGGGGGTACTGAAGCTTTCTTT; CDR3 protein: CASSEGGTEAFF
V gene: TRBV12-3/TRBV12-4; J gene: TRBJ1-2; clone size: .; D gene: .; CDR3 DNA: TGTGCCAGCAGTTTAGGGACTTCGTTCGGCTACACCTTC; CDR3 protein: CASSLGTSFGYTF
V gene: TRBV6-5; J gene: TRBJ1-6; clone size: .; D gene: TRBD1; CDR3 DNA: TGTGCCAGCAGGCAGGGGACAGCTTATAATTCACCCCTCCACTTT; CDR3 protein: CASRQGTAYNSPLHF